This T cell receptor beta chain comes out of a study of cytomegalovirus exposure and HLA in healthy donors. The PCR had 60 Vbeta and 13 Jbeta primers. Libraries were prepared by immunoSEQ multiplex PCR; TCRdb keeps only in-frame clonotypes and omits some of them. The sample lists more than 140,000 clones, around three fifths seen once, with about 2.9% in the top ten. The CDR3 has 15 amino acids. V dropped 0 bases and J dropped 3; count of bases not matched to a gene: 4. Germline-derived CDR1 and CDR2 are SGDLS and YYNGEE. Sequenced material: PBMCs. This TCR came from a woman aged 25-40 years in good health and CMV-seropositive. This chain connects TRBV9 to TRBJ2-7; 9 bases are shared with TRBD2. CDR3 DNA: TGTGCCAGCAGCGTAGCTAGCGGGGTTAACTACGAGCAGTACTTC. This translates into CASSVASGVNYEQYF.